This T cell receptor beta chain emerged from a study of T cells after yellow fever vaccination. A single record per CDR3 protein comes from TCRdb applying MiXCR to the 5' RACE reads. Among about 58,000 distinct CDR3 sequences listed, about 5.2% were seen once. The germline CDR1 and CDR2 sequences are LGHNA and YSLEER. The CDR3 totals 17 residues. The ends were cut back, 0 bases at V and 0 bases at J, with 11 bases in the middle. Source: PBMCs, either bulk or a sorted T-cell subset (CD4+, CD8+, memory, or dextramer-sorted; not recorded which), taken on the day of the yellow fever booster vaccination. The chain joins TRBV4-3 to TRBJ1-4; no definite D call. This TCR came from a man aged 18-30 years who received the YFV17D yellow fever vaccine. As DNA, the CDR3 is TGCGCCAGCAGCCAAGATTTCGCGACTCCAACTAATGAAAAACTGTTTTTT. Amino acids: CASSQDFATPTNEKLFF.